Detailed here is one T cell receptor beta chain. This specimen belongs to a study of control samples from healthy donors and cancer patients. Profiling relied on immunoSEQ multiplex PCR, and the TCRdb table lists in-frame clones only, not all of them. Of more than 85,000 clones in the sample, under 90% were seen once. The TCR was taken from a woman in her forties or fifties in good health. The specimen sequenced was blood.

CDR3 coding DNA: TGCGCCAGCAGCCAAGATTTCTACTCTGGAAACACCATATATTTT. Amino acids: CASSQDFYSGNTIYF. The chain employs TRBV4-3 and TRBJ1-3; D ambiguous. Between the trimmed V and J ends, which lost 0 bases and 0 bases, there was a span of 6 bases. This CDR3 has 15 amino acids. The germline V gene encodes CDR1 LGHNA and CDR2 YSLEER.